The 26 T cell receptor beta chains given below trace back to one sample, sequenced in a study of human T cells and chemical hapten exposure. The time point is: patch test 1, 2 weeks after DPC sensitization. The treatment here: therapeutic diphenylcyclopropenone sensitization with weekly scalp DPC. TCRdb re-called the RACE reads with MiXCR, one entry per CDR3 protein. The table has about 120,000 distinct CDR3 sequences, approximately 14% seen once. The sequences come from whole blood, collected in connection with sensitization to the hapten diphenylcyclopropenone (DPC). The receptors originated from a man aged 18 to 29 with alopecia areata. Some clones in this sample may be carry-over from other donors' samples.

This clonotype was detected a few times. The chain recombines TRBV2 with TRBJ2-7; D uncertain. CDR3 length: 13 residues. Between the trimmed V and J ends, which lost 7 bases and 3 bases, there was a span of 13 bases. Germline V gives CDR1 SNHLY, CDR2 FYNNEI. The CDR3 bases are TGTGCCAGCAAAGGGATAGGTATCTACGAGCAGTACTTC. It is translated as CASKGIGIYEQYF.

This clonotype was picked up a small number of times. The CDR3 is CASSEVGNTIYF. CDR3 sequence (DNA): TGTGCCAGCAGTGAAGTTGGAAACACCATATATTTT. The rearrangement joins TRBV2 to TRBJ1-3; D not resolved. The CDR3 consists of 12 residues. V lost 1 base to trimming and J lost 3 bases, with 1 base between them. CDR1 is SNHLY, CDR2 FYNNEI, per germline.

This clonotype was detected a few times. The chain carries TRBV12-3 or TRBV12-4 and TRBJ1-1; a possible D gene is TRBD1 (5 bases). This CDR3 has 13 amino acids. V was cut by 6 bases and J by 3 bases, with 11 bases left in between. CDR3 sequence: CASRLQGYTEAFF. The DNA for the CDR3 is TGTGCCAGCAGACTCCAGGGCTACACTGAAGCTTTCTTT.

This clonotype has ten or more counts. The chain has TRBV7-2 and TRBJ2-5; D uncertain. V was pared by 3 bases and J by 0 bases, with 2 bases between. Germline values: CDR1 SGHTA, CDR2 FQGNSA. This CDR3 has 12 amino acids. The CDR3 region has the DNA TGTGCCAGCAGCTTGTACCAAGAGACCCAGTACTTC. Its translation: CASSLYQETQYF.

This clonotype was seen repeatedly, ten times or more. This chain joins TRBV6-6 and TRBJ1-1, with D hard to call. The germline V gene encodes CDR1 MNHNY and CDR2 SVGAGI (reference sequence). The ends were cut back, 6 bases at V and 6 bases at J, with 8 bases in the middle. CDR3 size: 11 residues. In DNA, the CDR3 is TGTGCCAGCAGAGAGGCCGCTGAAGCTTTCTTT. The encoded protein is CASREAAEAFF.

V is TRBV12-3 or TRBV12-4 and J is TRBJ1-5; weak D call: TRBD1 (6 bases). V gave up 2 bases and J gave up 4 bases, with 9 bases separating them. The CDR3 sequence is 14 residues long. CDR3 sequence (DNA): TGTGCCAGCAGTTTATTTGGGACAAATCAGCCCCAGCATTTT. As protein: CASSLFGTNQPQHF.

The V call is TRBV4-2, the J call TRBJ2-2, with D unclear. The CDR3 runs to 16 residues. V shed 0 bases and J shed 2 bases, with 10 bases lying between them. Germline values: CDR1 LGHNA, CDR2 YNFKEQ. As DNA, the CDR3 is TGTGCCAGCAGCCAAGATGCACAGCGTAACACCGGGGAGCTGTTTTTT. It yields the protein CASSQDAQRNTGELFF.

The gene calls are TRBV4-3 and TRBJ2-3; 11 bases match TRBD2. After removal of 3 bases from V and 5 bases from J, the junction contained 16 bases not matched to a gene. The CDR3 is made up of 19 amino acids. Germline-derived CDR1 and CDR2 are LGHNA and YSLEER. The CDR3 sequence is CASSQATVSSGGTEDTQYF. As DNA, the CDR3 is TGCGCCAGCAGCCAGGCTACCGTTTCTAGCGGGGGGACTGAAGATACGCAGTATTTT.

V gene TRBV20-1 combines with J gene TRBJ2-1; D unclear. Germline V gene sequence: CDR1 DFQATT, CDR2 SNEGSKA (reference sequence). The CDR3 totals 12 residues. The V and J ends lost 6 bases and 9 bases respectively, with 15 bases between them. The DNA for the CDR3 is TGCAGTGCATATGCCCCCTTGGGTGAGCAGTTCTTC. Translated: CSAYAPLGEQFF.

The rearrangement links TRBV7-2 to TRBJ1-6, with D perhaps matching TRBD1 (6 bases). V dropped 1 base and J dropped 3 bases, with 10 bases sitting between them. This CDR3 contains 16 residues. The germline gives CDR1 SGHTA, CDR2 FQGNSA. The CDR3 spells CASSLGGGFYNSPLHF. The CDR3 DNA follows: TGTGCCAGCAGCTTAGGAGGGGGTTTCTATAATTCACCCCTCCACTTT.

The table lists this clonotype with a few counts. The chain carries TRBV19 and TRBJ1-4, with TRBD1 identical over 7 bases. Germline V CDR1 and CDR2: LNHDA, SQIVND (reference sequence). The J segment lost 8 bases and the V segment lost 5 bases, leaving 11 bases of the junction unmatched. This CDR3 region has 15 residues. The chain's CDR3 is CASSLTRTGGEKLFF. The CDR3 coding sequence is TGTGCCAGTAGTCTGACCAGGACAGGAGGCGAAAAACTGTTTTTT. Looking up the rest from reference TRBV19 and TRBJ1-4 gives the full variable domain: DGGITQSPKYLFRKEGQNVTLSCEQNLNHDAMYWYRQDPGQGLRLIYYSQIVNDFQKGDIAEGYSVSREKKESFPLTVTSAQKNPTAFYLCASSLTRTGGEKLFFGSGTQLSVL.

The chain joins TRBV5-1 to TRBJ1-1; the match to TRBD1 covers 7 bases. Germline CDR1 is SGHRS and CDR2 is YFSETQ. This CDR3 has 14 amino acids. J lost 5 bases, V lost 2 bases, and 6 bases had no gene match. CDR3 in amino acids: CASSFTGVRTEAFF. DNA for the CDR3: TGCGCCAGCAGCTTCACAGGGGTCCGAACTGAAGCTTTCTTT.

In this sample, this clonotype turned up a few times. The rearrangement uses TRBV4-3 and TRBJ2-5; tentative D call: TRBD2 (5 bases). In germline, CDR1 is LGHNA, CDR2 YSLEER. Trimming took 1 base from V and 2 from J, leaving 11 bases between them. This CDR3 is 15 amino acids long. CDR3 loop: CASSQGNREQETQYF. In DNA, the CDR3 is TGCGCCAGCAGCCAAGGGAACCGGGAACAAGAGACCCAGTACTTC.

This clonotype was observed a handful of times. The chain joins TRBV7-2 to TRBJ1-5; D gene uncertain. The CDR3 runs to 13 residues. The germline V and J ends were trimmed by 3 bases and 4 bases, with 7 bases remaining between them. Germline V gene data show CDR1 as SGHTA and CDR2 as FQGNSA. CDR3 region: CASSFYVNQPQHF. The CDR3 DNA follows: TGTGCCAGCAGCTTTTATGTAAATCAGCCCCAGCATTTT.

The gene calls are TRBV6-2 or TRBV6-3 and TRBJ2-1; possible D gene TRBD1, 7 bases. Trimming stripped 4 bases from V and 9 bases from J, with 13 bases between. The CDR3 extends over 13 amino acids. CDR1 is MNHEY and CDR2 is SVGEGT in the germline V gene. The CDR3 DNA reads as TGTGCCAGCAGTTCCCACAGGGGAGGTGAGCAGTTCTTC. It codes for CASSSHRGGEQFF.

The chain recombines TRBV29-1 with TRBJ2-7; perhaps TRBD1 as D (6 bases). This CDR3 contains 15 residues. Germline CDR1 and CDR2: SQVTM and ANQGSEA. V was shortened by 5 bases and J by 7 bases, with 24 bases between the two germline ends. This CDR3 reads CSVPQDSYSSGEQYF. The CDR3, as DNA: TGCAGCGTTCCCCAGGACAGTTACTCCTCGGGGGAGCAGTACTTC.

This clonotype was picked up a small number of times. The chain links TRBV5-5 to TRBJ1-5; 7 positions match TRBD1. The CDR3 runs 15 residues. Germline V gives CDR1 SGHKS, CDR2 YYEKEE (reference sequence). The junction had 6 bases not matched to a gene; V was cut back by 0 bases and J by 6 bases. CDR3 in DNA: TGTGCCAGCAGCTTGGCGAGGGGGCGGCGTCAGCCCCAGCATTTT. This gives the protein CASSLARGRRQPQHF.

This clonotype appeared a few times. In DNA form, the CDR3 reads TGTGCCAGCAGCAAAGGGGACGGCTCCTACGAGCAGTACGTC. Residues: CASSKGDGSYEQYV. The V gene is TRBV21-1, the J gene TRBJ2-7; the tabulated D call, TRBD1, remains unverified against the DNA. TRBV21-1 is deemed a pseudogene. The CDR3 loop spans 14 amino acids.

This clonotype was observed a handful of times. Written as DNA, the CDR3 is TGCAGTGCTAACAAACTAGCGGGGGATTACGAGCAGTACTTC. It yields the protein CSANKLAGDYEQYF. The J gene is TRBJ2-7, the V gene TRBV20-1; TRBD2 aligns across 11 bases. V lost 4 bases, J lost 4 bases, and 6 bases stayed unmatched. This CDR3 spans 14 amino acids. Germline lookup yields CDR1 DFQATT and CDR2 SNEGSKA (reference sequence).

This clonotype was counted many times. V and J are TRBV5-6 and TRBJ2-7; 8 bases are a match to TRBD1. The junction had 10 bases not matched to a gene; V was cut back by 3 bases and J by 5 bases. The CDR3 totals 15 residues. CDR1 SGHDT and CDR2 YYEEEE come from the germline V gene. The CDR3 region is CASSWRTGRHHEQYF. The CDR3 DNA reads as TGTGCCAGCAGCTGGAGGACAGGGCGGCACCACGAGCAGTACTTC.

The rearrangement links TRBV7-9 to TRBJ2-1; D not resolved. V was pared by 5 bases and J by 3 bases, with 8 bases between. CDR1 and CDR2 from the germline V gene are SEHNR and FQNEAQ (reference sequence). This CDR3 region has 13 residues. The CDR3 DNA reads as TGTGCCAGCAGCCCACAGAGCTACAATGAGCAGTTCTTC. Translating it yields CASSPQSYNEQFF.

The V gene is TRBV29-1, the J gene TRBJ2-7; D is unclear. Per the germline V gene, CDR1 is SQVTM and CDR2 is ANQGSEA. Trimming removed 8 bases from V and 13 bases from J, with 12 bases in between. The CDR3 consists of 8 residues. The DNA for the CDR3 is TGCAGCCATCTAAGATCCTACTTC. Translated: CSHLRSYF.

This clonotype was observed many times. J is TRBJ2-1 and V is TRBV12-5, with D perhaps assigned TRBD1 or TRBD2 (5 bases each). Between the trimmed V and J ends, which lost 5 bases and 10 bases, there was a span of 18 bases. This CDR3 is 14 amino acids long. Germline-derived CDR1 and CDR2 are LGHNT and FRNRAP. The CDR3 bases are TGTGCTAGTGGTGTCGGGGACGGGCAGGGAGAGCAGTTCTTC. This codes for CASGVGDGQGEQFF. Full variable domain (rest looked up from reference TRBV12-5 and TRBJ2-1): DARVTQTPRHKVTEMGQEVTMRCQPILGHNTVFWYRQTMMQGLELLAYFRNRAPLDDSGMPKDRFSAEMPDATLATLKIQPSEPRDSAVYFCASGVGDGQGEQFFGPGTRLTVL.

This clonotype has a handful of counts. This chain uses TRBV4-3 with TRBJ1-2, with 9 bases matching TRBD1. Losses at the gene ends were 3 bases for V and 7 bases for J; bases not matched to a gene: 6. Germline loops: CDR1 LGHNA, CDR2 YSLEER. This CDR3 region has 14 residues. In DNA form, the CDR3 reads TGCGCCAGCAGCCAGGGGGACAGGGAGGGTGGCTACACCTTC. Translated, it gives CASSQGDREGGYTF.

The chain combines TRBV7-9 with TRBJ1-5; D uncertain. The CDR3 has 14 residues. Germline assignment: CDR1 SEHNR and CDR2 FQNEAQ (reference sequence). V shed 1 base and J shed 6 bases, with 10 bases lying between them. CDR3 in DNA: TGTGCCAGCAGCTTAGAGGCGGGCAGTCAGCCCCAGCATTTT. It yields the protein CASSLEAGSQPQHF.

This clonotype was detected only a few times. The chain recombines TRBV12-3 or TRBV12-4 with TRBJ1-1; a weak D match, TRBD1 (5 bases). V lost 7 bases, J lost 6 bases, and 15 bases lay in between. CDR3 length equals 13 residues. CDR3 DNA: TGTGCCAGCAAGGACCGGGCGGGGGCTGAAGCTTTCTTT. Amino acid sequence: CASKDRAGAEAFF.